This T cell receptor (beta chain) was obtained from a study of radiotherapy plus CTLA-4 blockade in lung cancer. Broader study findings: Among reported predictors of response, early blood T cell clone dynamics with interferon-beta performed best. Blood-borne expansion of tumor-derived TCR clones followed radiotherapy plus ipilimumab.

A note on this clone: Antigen: not known.

Here immunoSEQ multiplex PCR was the method, and the copy in TCRdb shows in-frame clones only, minus some. The table shows approximately 95,000 clones, with 75% to 90% occurring only once. Each patient with chemo-refractory metastatic non-small-cell lung cancer was treated with focal radiation plus CTLA-4 blockade using ipilimumab. Germline CDR1 is SGDLS and CDR2 is YYNGEE. The CDR3 loop spans 15 amino acids. Trimming took 0 bases from V and 5 from J, leaving 14 bases between them. The chain couples TRBV9 to TRBJ1-2; a weak D match, TRBD1 (6 bases). Sample: peripheral blood, taken from a patient treated with radiotherapy plus ipilimumab. The origin of this receptor is a human donor with non-small cell lung cancer who had a partial response to radiotherapy plus ipilimumab. The CDR3 reads CASSVGRGGSYGYTF. In nucleotides, the CDR3 is TGTGCCAGCAGCGTAGGCCGAGGGGGTAGTTATGGCTACACCTTC.